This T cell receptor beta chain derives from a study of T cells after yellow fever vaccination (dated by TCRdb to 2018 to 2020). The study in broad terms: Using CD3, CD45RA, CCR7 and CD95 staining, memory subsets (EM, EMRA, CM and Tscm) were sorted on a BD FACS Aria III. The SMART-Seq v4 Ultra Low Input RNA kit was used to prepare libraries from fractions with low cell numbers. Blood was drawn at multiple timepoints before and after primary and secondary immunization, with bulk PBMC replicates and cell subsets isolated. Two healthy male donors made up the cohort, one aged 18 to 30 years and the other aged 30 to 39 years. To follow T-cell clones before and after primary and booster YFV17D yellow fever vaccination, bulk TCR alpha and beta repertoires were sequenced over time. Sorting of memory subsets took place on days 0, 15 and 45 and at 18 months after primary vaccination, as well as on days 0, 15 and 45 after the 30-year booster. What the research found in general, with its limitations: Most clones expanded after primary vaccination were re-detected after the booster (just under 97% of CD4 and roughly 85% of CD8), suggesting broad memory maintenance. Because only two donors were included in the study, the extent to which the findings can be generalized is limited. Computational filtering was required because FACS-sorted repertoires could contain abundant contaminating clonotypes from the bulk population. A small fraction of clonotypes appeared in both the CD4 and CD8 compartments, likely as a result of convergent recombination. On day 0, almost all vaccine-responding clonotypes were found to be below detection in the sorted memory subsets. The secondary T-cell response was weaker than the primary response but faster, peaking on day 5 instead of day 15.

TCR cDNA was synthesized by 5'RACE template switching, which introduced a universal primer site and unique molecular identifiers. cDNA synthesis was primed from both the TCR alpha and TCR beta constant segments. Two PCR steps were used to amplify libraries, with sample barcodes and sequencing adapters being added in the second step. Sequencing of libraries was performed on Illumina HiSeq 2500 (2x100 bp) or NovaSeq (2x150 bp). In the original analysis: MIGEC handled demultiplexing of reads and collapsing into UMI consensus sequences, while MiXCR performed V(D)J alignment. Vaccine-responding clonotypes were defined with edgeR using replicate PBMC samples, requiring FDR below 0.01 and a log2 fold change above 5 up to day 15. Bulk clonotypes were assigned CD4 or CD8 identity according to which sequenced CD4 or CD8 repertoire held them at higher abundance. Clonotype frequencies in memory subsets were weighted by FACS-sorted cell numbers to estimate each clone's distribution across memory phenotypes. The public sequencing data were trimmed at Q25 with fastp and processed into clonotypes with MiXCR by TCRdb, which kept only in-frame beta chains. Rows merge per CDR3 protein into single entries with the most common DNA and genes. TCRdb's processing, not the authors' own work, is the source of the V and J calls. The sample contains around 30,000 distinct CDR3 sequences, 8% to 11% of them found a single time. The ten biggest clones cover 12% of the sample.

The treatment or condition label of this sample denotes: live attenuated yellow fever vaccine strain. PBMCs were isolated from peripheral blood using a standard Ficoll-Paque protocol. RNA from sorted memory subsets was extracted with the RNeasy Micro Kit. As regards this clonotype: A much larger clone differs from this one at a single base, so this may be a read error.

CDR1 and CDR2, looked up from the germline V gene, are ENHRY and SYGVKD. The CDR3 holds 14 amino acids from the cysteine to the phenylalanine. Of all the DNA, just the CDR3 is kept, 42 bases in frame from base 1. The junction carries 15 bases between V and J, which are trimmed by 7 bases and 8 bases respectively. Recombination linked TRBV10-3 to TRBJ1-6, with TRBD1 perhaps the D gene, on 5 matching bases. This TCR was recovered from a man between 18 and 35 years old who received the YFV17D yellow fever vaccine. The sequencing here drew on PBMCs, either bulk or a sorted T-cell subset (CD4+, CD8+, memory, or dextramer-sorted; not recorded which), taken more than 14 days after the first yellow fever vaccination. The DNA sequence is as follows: TGTGCCATCACCACGGACACGAGGGATTCACCCCTCCACTTT. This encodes CAITTDTRDSPLHF.